The source of this T cell receptor beta chain is a study of blood T cell repertoires in COVID-19. Study as a whole: Specimens from acute and convalescent COVID-19 originated in the United States, Italy and Spain.

In the authors' methods: Amplification with reference gene primers provided the estimates of nucleated cell counts. Sequenced by immunoSEQ multiplex PCR; TCRdb stores in-frame clones only, minus some. That table furnishes V, J and clone size, whereas the DNA furnished D and trimming. The sample holds approximately 400,000 clones, about 88% seen once. Clinical histories supplied by participants themselves formed the basis of cohort assignment. Either two negative PCRs, clearance, or symptom resolution qualified Cohort 3 donors as recovered. Trimming took 1 base from V and 6 from J, leaving 8 bases between them. The CDR3 loop spans 13 amino acids. Germline values: CDR1 SGDLS, CDR2 YYNGEE.

V is TRBV9 and J is TRBJ1-5; D is uncertain. Source material: PBMCs or T cells enriched from blood (not recorded which). This clonotype originated in a young woman who had recovered from COVID-19. CDR3 loop: CASSVTPGQPQHF. In nucleotides, the CDR3 is TGTGCCAGCAGCGTAACCCCCGGTCAGCCCCAGCATTTT.